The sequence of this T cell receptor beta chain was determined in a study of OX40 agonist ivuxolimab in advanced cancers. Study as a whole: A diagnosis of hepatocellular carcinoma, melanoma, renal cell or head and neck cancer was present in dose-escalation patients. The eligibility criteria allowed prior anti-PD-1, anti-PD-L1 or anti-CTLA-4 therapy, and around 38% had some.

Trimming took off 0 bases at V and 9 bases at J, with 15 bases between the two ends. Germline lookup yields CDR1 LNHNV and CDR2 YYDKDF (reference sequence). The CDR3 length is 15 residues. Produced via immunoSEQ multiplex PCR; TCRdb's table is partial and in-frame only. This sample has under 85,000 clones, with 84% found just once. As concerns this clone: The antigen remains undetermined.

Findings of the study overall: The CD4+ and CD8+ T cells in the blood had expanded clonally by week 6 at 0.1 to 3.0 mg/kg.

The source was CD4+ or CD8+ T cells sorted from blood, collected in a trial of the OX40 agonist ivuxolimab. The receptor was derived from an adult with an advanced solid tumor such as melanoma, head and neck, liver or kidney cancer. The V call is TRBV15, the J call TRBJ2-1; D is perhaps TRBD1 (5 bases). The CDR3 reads CATSRDLVGVGEQFF. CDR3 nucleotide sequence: TGTGCCACCAGCAGAGATCTAGTAGGGGTGGGTGAGCAGTTCTTC.